What follows are 4 T cell receptor beta chains derived from one specimen sequenced in a study of vaccination and CD4 T cells after COVID-19 (dated by TCRdb to between 2021 and 2022). Libraries came from PCR. This sample was sequenced with an Illumina iSeq 100. TCR sequencing of DNA from cultured CD4+ T cells used the Oncomine TCR Beta short-read assay at the Johns Hopkins FTIC core. The QIAamp micro DNA kit was used to extract genomic DNA from the cultured CD4+ T cells. TCRdb redid the processing of the public reads, applying fastp at Q25 and MiXCR, and retained in-frame beta chains. Every entry covers one CDR3 protein and lists the most common genes and DNA from its rows. The sample profile shows about 9,000 distinct CDR3 sequences; less than 45% of them were found once. Roughly a fifth of the sample is held by the ten biggest clonotypes. The treatment or condition label, as the study defines it: roughly 11-day PBMC culture with coronavirus spike peptide pools or control peptides (ViraFEST assay). CD4+ T cells from unexposed donors were collected before the COVID-19 pandemic (2011-2018).

No antigens are known for them. The sequenced sample consisted of CD4+ T cells from blood, cultured in vitro. Receptor source: a human donor in good health.

The chain uses TRBV19 and TRBJ1-3, with D perhaps matching TRBD1 (6 bases). The CDR3 runs to 14 residues. CDR1 and CDR2 from the germline V gene are LNHDA and SQIVND (reference sequence). Trimming left V 7 bases short and J 0 bases short, with 10 bases between. The CDR3 DNA reads as TGTGCCAGTACCCGAGGGGGCTCTGGAAACACCATATATTTT. It translates to CASTRGGSGNTIYF.

This chain joins TRBV27 and TRBJ2-3, with D tentatively TRBD2 (7 bases). Germline V gene lookup returns CDR1 MNHEY and CDR2 SMNVEV (reference sequence). Trimming pared 4 bases from V and 5 bases from J, leaving 16 bases between. This CDR3 region has 15 residues. CDR3 nucleotides: TGTGCCAGCAGTTGGCGGGGGCCCCCCGGAGATACGCAGTATTTT. It codes for CASSWRGPPGDTQYF.

The V call is TRBV19, the J call TRBJ1-5; D possibly corresponds to TRBD1 (6 bases). Germline V CDR1 and CDR2: LNHDA, SQIVND (reference sequence). Trimming removed 1 base from V and 6 bases from J, with 19 bases in between. The CDR3 is 17 amino acids. The CDR3, as DNA: TGTGCCAGTAGTATAGGAAGGGGGGGAAGTCTGGGTCAGCCCCAGCATTTT. Translating gives CASSIGRGGSLGQPQHF.

The chain joins TRBV24-1 to TRBJ2-1; TRBD1 matches 9 bases. V was clipped by 6 bases and J by 2 bases; unmatched bases: 4. The CDR3 totals 15 residues. Per germline, CDR1 KGHDR and CDR2 SFDVKD. CDR3 coding DNA: TGTGCCACCAGTCCAGGGACAGGGACCTACAATGAGCAGTTCTTC. Translated, it gives CATSPGTGTYNEQFF.